The 15 T cell receptor beta chains below were found in one sample sequenced in a study of blood T cell repertoires in COVID-19. Produced via immunoSEQ multiplex PCR; TCRdb's table is partial and in-frame only. Of 120,000 or so clones listed, approximately 82% were seen once; the top ten hold 5.9%. Sequenced input: peripheral blood. These receptors were taken from a man at least 80 years old with active or convalescent COVID-19.

The genes are TRBV10-1 and TRBJ1-1, with a tentative D call TRBD1 (5 bases). The germline gives CDR1 WNHNN, CDR2 SYGVQD (reference sequence). The CDR3 is 14 residues long. Between the trimmed V and J ends, which lost 6 bases and 1 base, there was a span of 12 bases. The CDR3 DNA follows: TGCGCCAGCAGAGAAGGGGCCCGGAACACTGAAGCTTTCTTT. Translated, it gives CASREGARNTEAFF.

This chain uses TRBV5-8 with TRBJ1-5, with 7 bases aligning to TRBD1. The CDR3 spans 16 residues. The J segment lost 2 bases and the V segment lost 3 bases, leaving 8 bases of the junction unmatched. Germline-derived CDR1 and CDR2 are SGHTS and YDEGEE. CDR3 DNA sequence: TGTGCCAGCAGCTCGGGGACAGCGGGTGGCAATCAGCCCCAGCATTTT. It translates to CASSSGTAGGNQPQHF.

V usage is TRBV5-6 and J usage is TRBJ1-2; 10 bases fit TRBD1. Germline loops: CDR1 SGHDT, CDR2 YYEEEE. This CDR3 comprises 17 residues. J gave up 5 bases and V 0 bases, and 10 bases lay outside the gene matches. The CDR3 loop is CASSLETGQGVYYGYTF. The CDR3 coding sequence is TGTGCCAGCAGCTTGGAAACAGGACAGGGGGTATATTATGGCTACACCTTC.

This chain links TRBV9 with TRBJ2-1, with 7 bases lining up with TRBD2. V gave up 3 bases and J gave up 9 bases; unmatched junction bases: 12. The V gene's germline CDR1 is SGDLS and CDR2 YYNGEE. The CDR3 runs 15 residues. CDR3 nucleotide sequence: TGTGCCAGCAGCGCTGGACTAGTGACAGTGGGTGAGCAGTTCTTC. Encoded protein: CASSAGLVTVGEQFF. The full variable domain, in which reference TRBV9 and TRBJ2-1 provide the parts outside the CDR3, is DSGVTQTPKHLITATGQRVTLRCSPRSGDLSVYWYQQSLDQGLQFLIQYYNGEERAKGNILERFSAQQFPDLHSELNLSSLELGDSALYFCASSAGLVTVGEQFFGPGTRLTVL.

The V gene is TRBV27, the J gene TRBJ1-2; D ambiguous. The CDR3 loop spans 17 amino acids. V was trimmed by 7 bases and J by 0 bases, leaving 21 bases between them. Germline lookup yields CDR1 MNHEY and CDR2 SMNVEV (reference sequence). The CDR3 spells CASTTRGGGKANYGYTF. In nucleotides, the CDR3 is TGTGCCAGCACCACTAGAGGTGGAGGGAAGGCTAACTATGGCTACACCTTC.

The table lists this clone with a count of one. The rearrangement uses TRBV4-2 and TRBJ2-2, with a possible D match to TRBD1 (6 bases). The CDR3 runs 13 residues. V was pared by 3 bases and J by 6 bases, with 8 bases between. CDR1 is LGHNA and CDR2 is YNFKEQ in the germline V gene. CDR3 loop: CASSHAGAGELFF. In DNA form, the CDR3 reads TGTGCCAGCAGCCACGCAGGGGCCGGGGAGCTGTTTTTT.

V usage is TRBV2 and J usage is TRBJ1-3; 8 nucleotides agree with TRBD1. V trimming: 6 bases; J trimming: 0 bases; junction bases outside the gene matches: 13. CDR3 size: 18 residues. Germline values: CDR1 SNHLY, CDR2 FYNNEI. CDR3 DNA: TGTGCCAGCAGGAGGGGGACAGGAGGGACCTACTCTGGAAACACCATATATTTT. Encoded protein: CASRRGTGGTYSGNTIYF.

This clone has only one observation. The rearrangement links TRBV4-3 to TRBJ2-3, with D tentatively TRBD1 (5 bases). Trimming took 2 bases from V and 2 from J, leaving 11 bases between them. The CDR3 extends over 15 amino acids. Germline V CDR1 and CDR2: LGHNA, YSLEER. CDR3 residues: CASSQFRGTTDTQYF. CDR3 bases: TGCGCCAGCAGCCAATTTAGGGGTACCACAGATACGCAGTATTTT.

The chain couples TRBV30 to TRBJ1-2, with D possibly matching TRBD1 (6 bases). Trimming removed 2 bases from V and 7 bases from J, with 14 bases in between. This CDR3 contains 13 residues. CDR1 and CDR2 from the germline V gene are GTSNPN and SVGIG (reference sequence). This CDR3 is CAWSPRGKGGYTF. The CDR3 nucleotides read TGTGCCTGGAGTCCCAGGGGCAAGGGTGGCTACACCTTC. The full variable domain, completed using reference TRBV30 and TRBJ1-2, is SQTIHQWPATLVQPVGSPLSLECTVEGTSNPNLYWYRQAAGRGLQLLFYSVGIGQISSEVPQNLSASRPQDRQFILSSKKLLLSDSGFYLCAWSPRGKGGYTFGSGTRLTVV.

This clone was recorded only once. This CDR3 reads CASSLGNGASTDTQYF. In DNA form, the CDR3 reads TGTGCCAGCAGCTTAGGTAATGGGGCTAGCACAGATACGCAGTATTTT. This chain links TRBV11-2 with TRBJ2-3, with D perhaps TRBD1 (5 bases). Germline V gene lookup returns CDR1 SGHAT and CDR2 FQNNGV. V was cut by 1 base and J by 0 bases, with 11 bases left in between. The CDR3 contains 16 residues.

The genes are TRBV18 and TRBJ2-2, with unresolved D. The CDR3 is 13 amino acids. Germline CDR1 and CDR2: KGHSH and LQKENI. V dropped 5 bases and J dropped 2 bases, with 6 bases sitting between them. CDR3: CASSEINTGELFF. CDR3 coding DNA: TGTGCCAGCTCAGAGATCAACACCGGGGAGCTGTTTTTT. The complete variable domain, with remaining parts taken from reference TRBV18 and TRBJ2-2, reads NAGVMQNPRHLVRRRGQEARLRCSPMKGHSHVYWYRQLPEEGLKFMVYLQKENIIDESGMPKERFSAEFPKEGPSILRIQQVVRGDSAAYFCASSEINTGELFFGEGSRLTVL.

The chain joins TRBV5-6 to TRBJ2-6, with D possibly matching TRBD1 (5 bases). CDR3 length: 16 residues. The germline gives CDR1 SGHDT, CDR2 YYEEEE. Between the trimmed V and J ends, which lost 4 bases and 0 bases, there was a span of 11 bases. The CDR3 protein is CASSKGHPSGANVLTF. Written as DNA, the CDR3 is TGTGCCAGCAGCAAAGGACATCCCTCTGGGGCCAACGTCCTGACTTTC.

V is TRBV7-9 and J is TRBJ1-3; D possibly corresponds to TRBD1 (5 bases). The CDR3 covers 14 residues. From germline, CDR1 is SEHNR and CDR2 FQNEAQ (reference sequence). V was shortened by 3 bases and J by 3 bases, with 9 bases between the two germline ends. CDR3 DNA sequence: TGTGCCAGCAGCTTTGGGGGACTTGGAAACACCATATATTTT. It codes for CASSFGGLGNTIYF.

This clone showed up just once. V is TRBV6-5 and J is TRBJ1-6; D remains ambiguous. Trimming left V 4 bases short and J 0 bases short, with 7 bases between. The CDR3 is 15 amino acids. Germline assignment: CDR1 MNHEY and CDR2 SVGAGI. The CDR3 coding sequence is TGTGCCAGCAGTTGGGAGAGCTCCTATAATTCACCCCTCCACTTT. This translates into CASSWESSYNSPLHF.

Here the CDR3 DNA reads TGTGCCAGCAGCCCTCGACTAGCCGGGGAGACCCAGTACTTC. Translating gives CASSPRLAGETQYF. The chain has TRBV7-9 and TRBJ2-5; 7 positions match TRBD2. This CDR3 has 14 amino acids. Germline V lookup: CDR1 SEHNR, CDR2 FQNEAQ (reference sequence). The ends lost 5 bases at V and 5 bases at J; junction bases unmatched: 8.